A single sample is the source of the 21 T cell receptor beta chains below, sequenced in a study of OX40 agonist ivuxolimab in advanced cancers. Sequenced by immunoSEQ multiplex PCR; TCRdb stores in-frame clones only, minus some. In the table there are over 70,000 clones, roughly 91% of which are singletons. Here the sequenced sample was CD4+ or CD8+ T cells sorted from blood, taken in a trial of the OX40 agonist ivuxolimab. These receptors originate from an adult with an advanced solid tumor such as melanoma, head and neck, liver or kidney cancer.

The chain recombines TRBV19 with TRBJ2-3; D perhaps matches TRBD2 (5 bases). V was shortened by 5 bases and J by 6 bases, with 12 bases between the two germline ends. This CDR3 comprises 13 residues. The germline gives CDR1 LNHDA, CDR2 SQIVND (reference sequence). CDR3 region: CASSWRLGDTQYF. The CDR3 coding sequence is TGTGCCAGTAGTTGGAGGTTGGGGGATACGCAGTATTTT.

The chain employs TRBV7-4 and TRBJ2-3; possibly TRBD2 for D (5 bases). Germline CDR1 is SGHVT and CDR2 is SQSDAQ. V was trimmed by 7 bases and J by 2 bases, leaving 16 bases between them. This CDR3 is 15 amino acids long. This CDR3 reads CASKACGPSTDTQYF. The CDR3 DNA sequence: TGTGCCAGCAAAGCTTGCGGGCCCTCCACAGATACGCAGTATTTT.

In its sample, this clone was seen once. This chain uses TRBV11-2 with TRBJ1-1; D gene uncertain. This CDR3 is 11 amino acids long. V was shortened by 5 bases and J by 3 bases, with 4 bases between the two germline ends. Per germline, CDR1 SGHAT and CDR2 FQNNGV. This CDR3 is CASSGHTEAFF. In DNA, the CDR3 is TGTGCCAGCAGCGGCCACACTGAAGCTTTCTTT.

CDR3 sequence: CASSPSGANTGELFF. CDR3 nucleotides: TGCGCCAGCAGTCCGAGCGGAGCGAACACCGGGGAGCTGTTTTTT. The chain recombines TRBV5-1 with TRBJ2-2; D is perhaps TRBD2 (5 bases). The CDR3 contains 15 residues. Trimming cost V 5 bases and J 0 bases, with 11 bases left between them. Germline V lookup: CDR1 SGHRS, CDR2 YFSETQ.

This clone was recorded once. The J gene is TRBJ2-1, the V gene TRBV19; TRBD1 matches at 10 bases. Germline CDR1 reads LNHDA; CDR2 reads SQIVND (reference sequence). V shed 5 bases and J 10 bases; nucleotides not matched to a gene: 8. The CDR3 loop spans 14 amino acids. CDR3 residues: CASSPRDRGWEQFF. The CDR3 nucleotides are TGTGCCAGTAGTCCAAGGGACAGGGGATGGGAGCAGTTCTTC.

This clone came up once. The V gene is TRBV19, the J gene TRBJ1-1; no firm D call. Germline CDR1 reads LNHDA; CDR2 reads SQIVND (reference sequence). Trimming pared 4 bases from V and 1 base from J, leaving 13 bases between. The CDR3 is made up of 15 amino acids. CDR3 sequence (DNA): TGTGCCAGTAGTACAGTAGGGCTGGGGAACACTGAAGCTTTCTTT. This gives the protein CASSTVGLGNTEAFF.

CDR3 nucleotides: TGTGCCAGCAGCCAAGCTGTTCAGGGGACCCAGTACTTC. The encoded protein is CASSQAVQGTQYF. The rearrangement links TRBV14 to TRBJ2-5; possibly TRBD1 for D (5 bases). Trimming took 1 base from V and 7 from J, leaving 10 bases between them. The CDR3 consists of 13 residues. The germline gives CDR1 SGHDN, CDR2 FVKESK.

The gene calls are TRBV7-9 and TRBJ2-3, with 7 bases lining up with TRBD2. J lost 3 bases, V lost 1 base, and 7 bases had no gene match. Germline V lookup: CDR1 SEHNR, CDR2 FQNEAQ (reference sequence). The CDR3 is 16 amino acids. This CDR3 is CASSLDGGSPTDTQYF. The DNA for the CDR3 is TGTGCCAGCAGCTTAGACGGCGGGAGCCCAACAGATACGCAGTATTTT.

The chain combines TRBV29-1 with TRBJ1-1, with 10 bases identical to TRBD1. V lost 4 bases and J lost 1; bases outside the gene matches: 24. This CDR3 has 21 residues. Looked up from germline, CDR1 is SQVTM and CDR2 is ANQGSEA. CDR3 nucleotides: TGCAGCGTTGTGAAGCGACCCGGGACAGGGGAAAAGGTAGGTTGGAACACTGAAGCTTTCTTT. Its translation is CSVVKRPGTGEKVGWNTEAFF.

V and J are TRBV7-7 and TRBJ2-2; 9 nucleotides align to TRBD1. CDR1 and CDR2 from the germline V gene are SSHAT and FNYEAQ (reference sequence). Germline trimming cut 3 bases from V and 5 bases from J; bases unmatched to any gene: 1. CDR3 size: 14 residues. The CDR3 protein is CASSLTGGTGELFF. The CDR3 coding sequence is TGTGCCAGCAGCTTGACAGGGGGAACCGGGGAGCTGTTTTTT.

CDR3 region: CASSVGWEGTQYF. The CDR3 coding sequence is TGTGCCAGCAGCGTAGGTTGGGAGGGGACCCAGTACTTC. The chain has TRBV9 and TRBJ2-5; 7 bases map to TRBD2. The CDR3 spans 13 residues. Germline V CDR1 and CDR2: SGDLS, YYNGEE. Trimming cost V 0 bases and J 7 bases; bases outside gene matches: 3.

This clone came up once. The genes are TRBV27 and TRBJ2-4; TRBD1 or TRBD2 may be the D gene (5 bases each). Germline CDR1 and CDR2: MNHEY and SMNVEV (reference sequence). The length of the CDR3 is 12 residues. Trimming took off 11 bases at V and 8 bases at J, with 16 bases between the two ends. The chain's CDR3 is CAAPLGGDIQYF. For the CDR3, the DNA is TGTGCCGCCCCTCTTGGGGGTGACATTCAGTACTTC.

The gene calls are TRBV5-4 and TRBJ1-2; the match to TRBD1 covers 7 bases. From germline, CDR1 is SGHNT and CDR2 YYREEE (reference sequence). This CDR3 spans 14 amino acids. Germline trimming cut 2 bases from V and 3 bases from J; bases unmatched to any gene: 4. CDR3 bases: TGTGCCAGCAGCTTTAGCACAGGGGACTATGGCTACACCTTC. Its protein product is CASSFSTGDYGYTF. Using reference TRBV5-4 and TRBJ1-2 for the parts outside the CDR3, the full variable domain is ETGVTQSPTHLIKTRGQQVTLRCSSQSGHNTVSWYQQALGQGPQFIFQYYREEENGRGNFPPRFSGLQFPNYSSELNVNALELDDSALYLCASSFSTGDYGYTFGSGTRLTVV.

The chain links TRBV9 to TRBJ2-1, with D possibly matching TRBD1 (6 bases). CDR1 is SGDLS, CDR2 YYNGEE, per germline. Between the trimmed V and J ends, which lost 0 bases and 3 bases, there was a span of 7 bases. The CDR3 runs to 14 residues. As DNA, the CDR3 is TGTGCCAGCAGCGTAGGGGACAACTACAATGAGCAGTTCTTC. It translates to CASSVGDNYNEQFF.

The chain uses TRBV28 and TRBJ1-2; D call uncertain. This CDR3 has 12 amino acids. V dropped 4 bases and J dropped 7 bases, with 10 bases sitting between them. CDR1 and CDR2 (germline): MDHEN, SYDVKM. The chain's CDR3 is CASSSPQVGYTF. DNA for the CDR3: TGTGCCAGCAGTTCACCTCAAGTTGGCTACACCTTC.

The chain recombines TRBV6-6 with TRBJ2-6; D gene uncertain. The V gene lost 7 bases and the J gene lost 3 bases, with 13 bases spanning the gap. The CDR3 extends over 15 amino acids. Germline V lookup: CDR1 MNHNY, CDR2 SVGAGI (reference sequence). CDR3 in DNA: TGTGCCAGCAAGTTCGAAACCGTTGGGGCCAACGTCCTGACTTTC. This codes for CASKFETVGANVLTF.

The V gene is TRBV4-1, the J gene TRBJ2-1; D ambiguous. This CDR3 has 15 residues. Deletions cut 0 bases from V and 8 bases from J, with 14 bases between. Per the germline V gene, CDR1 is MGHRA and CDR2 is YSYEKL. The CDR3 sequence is CASSQDRTRVDEQFF. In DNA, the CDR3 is TGCGCCAGCAGCCAAGACCGGACCCGGGTGGATGAGCAGTTCTTC.

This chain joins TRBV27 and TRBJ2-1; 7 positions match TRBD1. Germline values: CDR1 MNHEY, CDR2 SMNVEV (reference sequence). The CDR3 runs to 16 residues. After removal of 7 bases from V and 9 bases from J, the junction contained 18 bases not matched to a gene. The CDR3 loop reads CASKTAGGHSLREQFF. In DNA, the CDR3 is TGTGCCAGCAAAACCGCAGGGGGACACTCCCTGCGTGAGCAGTTCTTC.

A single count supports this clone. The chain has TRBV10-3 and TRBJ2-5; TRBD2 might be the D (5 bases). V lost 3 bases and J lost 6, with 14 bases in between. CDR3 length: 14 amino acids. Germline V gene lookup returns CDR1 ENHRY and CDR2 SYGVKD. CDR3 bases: TGTGCCATCAGTGAAGAGGGAGCTCAGAAGACCCAGTACTTC. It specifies CAISEEGAQKTQYF.

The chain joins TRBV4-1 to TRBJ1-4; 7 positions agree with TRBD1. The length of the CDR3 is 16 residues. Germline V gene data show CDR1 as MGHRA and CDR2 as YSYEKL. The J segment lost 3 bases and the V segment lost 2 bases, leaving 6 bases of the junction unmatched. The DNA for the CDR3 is TGCGCCAGCAGCCAACCCACAGGGGTTCCTAATGAAAAACTGTTTTTT. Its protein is CASSQPTGVPNEKLFF.

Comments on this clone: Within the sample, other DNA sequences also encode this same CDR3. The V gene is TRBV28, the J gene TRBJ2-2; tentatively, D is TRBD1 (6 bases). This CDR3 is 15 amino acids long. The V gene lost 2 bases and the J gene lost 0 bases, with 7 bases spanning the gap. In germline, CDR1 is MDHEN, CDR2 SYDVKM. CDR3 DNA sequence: TGTGCCAGCAGTTTAGGGGGCGCGAACACCGGGGAGCTGTTTTTT. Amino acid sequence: CASSLGGANTGELFF.